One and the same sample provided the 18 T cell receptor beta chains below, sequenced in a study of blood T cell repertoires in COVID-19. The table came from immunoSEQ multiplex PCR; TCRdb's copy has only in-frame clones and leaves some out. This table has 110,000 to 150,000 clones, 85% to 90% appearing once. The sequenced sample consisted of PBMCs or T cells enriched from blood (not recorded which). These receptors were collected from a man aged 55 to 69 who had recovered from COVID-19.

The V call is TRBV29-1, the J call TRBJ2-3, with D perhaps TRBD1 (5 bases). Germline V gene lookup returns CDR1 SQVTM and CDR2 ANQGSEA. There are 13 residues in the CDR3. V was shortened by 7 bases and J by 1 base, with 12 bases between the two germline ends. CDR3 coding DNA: TGCAGCGCTGATCAAGGGGGCACAGATACGCAGTATTTT. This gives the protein CSADQGGTDTQYF.

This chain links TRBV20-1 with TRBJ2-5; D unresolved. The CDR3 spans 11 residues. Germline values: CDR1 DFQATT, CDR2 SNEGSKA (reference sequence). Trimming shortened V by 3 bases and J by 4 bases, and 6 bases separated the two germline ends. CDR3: CSARSVETQYF. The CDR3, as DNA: TGCAGTGCTAGGAGCGTAGAGACCCAGTACTTC.

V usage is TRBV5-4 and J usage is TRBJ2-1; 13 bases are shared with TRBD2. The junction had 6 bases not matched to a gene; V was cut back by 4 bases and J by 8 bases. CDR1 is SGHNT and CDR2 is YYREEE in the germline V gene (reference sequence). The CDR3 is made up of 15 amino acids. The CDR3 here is CASSVGLAGPDEQFF. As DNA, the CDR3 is TGTGCCAGCAGCGTGGGACTAGCGGGACCGGATGAGCAGTTCTTC. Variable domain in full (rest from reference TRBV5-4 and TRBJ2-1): ETGVTQSPTHLIKTRGQQVTLRCSSQSGHNTVSWYQQALGQGPQFIFQYYREEENGRGNFPPRFSGLQFPNYSSELNVNALELDDSALYLCASSVGLAGPDEQFFGPGTRLTVL.

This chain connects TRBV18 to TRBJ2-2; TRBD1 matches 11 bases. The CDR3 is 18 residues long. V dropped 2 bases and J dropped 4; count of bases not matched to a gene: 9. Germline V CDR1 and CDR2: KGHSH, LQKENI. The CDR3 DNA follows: TGTGCCAGCTCACCATCTTATTCCGGGACAGGGGGCACCGGGGAGCTGTTTTTT. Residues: CASSPSYSGTGGTGELFF.

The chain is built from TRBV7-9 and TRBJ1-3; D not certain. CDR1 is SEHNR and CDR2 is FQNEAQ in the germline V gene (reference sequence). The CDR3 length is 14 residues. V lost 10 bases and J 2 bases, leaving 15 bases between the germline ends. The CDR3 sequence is CATQLTGAGNTIYF. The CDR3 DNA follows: TGTGCCACCCAGCTTACGGGTGCTGGAAACACCATATATTTT.

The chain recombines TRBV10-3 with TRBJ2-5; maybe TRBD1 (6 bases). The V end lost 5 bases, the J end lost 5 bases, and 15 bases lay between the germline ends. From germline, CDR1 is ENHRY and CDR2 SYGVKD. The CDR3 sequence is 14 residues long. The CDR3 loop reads CAISSPRQAETQYF. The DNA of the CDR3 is TGTGCCATCAGTTCTCCTCGACAGGCGGAGACCCAGTACTTC.

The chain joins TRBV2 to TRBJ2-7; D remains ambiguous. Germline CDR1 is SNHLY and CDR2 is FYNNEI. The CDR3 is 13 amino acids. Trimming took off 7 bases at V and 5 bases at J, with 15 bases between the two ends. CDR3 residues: CASKIGQTHEQYF. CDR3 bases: TGTGCCAGCAAGATCGGCCAGACACACGAGCAGTACTTC.

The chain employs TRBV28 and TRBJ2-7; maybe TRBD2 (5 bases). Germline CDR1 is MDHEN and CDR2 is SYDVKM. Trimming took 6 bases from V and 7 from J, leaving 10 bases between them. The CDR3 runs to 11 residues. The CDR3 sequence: CASSFAGEQYF. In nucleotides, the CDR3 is TGTGCCAGCAGCTTCGCGGGTGAGCAGTACTTC.

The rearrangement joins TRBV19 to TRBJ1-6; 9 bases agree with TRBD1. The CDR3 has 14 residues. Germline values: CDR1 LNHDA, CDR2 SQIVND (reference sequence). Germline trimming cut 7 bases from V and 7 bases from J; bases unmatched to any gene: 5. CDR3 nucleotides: TGTGCCAGTAAAACAGGGGGCGGGAATTCACCCCTCCACTTT. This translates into CASKTGGGNSPLHF.

The CDR3 nucleotides read TGTGCCAGCAGCCAAGATTTGCTAGCGGGGAATGAGCAGTTCTTC. Translation: CASSQDLLAGNEQFF. This chain joins TRBV14 and TRBJ2-1; 9 bases agree with TRBD2. CDR1 is SGHDN and CDR2 is FVKESK in the germline V gene. This CDR3 contains 15 residues. Germline trimming cut 0 bases from V and 7 bases from J; bases unmatched to any gene: 4.

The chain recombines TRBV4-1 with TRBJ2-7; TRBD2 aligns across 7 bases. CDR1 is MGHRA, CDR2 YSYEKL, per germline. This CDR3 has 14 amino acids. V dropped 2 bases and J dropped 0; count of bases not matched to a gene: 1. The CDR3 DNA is TGCGCCAGCAGCCAATGGGACTACTCCTACGAGCAGTACTTC. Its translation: CASSQWDYSYEQYF.

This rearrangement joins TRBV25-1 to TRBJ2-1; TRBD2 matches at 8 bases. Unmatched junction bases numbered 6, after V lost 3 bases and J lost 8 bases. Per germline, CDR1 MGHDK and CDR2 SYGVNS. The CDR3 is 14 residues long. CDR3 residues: CASSDRAGGYEQFF. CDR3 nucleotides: TGTGCCAGCAGTGATAGGGCGGGAGGCTATGAGCAGTTCTTC. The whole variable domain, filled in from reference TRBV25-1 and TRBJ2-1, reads EADIYQTPRYLVIGTGKKITLECSQTMGHDKMYWYQQDPGMELHLIHYSYGVNSTEKGDLSSESTVSRIRTEHFPLTLESARPSHTSQYLCASSDRAGGYEQFFGPGTRLTVL.

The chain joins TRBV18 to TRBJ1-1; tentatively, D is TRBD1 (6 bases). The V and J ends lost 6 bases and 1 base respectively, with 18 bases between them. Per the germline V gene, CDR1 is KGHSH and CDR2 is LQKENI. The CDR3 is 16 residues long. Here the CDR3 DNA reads TGTGCCAGCTCGGCCCTCGAGGTGGGGGCGAACACTGAAGCTTTCTTT. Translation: CASSALEVGANTEAFF.

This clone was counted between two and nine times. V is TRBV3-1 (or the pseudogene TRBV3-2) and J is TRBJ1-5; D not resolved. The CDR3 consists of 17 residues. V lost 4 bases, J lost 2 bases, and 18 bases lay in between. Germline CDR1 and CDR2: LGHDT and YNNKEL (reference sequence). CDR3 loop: CASSRSGGGYGNQPQHF. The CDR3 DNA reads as TGTGCCAGCAGCCGTTCGGGAGGCGGGTATGGCAATCAGCCCCAGCATTTT.

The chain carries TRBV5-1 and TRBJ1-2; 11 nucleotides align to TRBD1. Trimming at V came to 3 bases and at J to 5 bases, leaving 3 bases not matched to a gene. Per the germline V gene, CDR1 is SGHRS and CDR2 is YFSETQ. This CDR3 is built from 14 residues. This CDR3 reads CASSYGQGAYGYTF. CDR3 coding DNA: TGCGCCAGCAGCTACGGACAGGGGGCATATGGCTACACCTTC. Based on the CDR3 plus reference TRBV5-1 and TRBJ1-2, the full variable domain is KAGVTQTPRYLIKTRGQQVTLSCSPISGHRSVSWYQQTPGQGLQFLFEYFSETQRNKGNFPGRFSGRQFSNSRSEMNVSTLELGDSALYLCASSYGQGAYGYTFGSGTRLTVV.

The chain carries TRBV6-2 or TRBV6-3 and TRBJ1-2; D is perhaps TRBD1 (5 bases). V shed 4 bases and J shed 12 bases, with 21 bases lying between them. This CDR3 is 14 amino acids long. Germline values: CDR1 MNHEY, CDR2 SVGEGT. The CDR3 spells CASSFMTAQIVNTF. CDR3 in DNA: TGTGCCAGCAGTTTCATGACAGCCCAGATCGTAAACACCTTC.

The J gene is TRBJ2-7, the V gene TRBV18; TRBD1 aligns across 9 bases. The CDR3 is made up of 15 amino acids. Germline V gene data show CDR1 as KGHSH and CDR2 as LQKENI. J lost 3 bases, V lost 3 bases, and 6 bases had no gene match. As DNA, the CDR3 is TGTGCCAGCTCACCGGTTCCGGGACAGGGCTACGAGCAGTACTTC. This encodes CASSPVPGQGYEQYF.

The CDR3 sequence: CASSATGYAETQYF. The CDR3 DNA follows: TGTGCCAGCAGCGCCACAGGGTATGCAGAGACCCAGTACTTC. The V and J genes are TRBV2 and TRBJ2-5; possibly TRBD1 for D (6 bases). Germline V gives CDR1 SNHLY, CDR2 FYNNEI. V was trimmed by 6 bases and J by 4 bases, leaving 15 bases between them. This CDR3 is 14 amino acids long.